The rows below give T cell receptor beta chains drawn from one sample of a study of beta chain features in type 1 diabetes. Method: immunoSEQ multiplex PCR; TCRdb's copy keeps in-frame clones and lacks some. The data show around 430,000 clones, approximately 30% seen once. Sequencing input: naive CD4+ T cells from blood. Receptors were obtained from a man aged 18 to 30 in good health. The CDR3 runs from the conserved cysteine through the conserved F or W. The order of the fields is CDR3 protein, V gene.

CASSQDVYREGDQYF,TRBV4-3
CASSLLNEQFF,TRBV7-9
CAITARPSSYNEQFF,TRBV10-3
CASSLARWESNTEAFF,TRBV7-9
CAWAPRALENEQFF,TRBV30
CSVAGLAGGPSSYEQYF,TRBV29-1
CASRKDRGNIQYF,TRBV6-5
CAISEYTIGYTF,TRBV10-3
CASSVVRETQYF,TRBV9
CASANYGGGGEQYF,TRBV28
CAINHGGDTQYF,TRBV10-3
CSASRNEQFF,TRBV20-1
CAWTLGGINEKLFF,TRBV30
CASSLSLGRGNTEAFF,TRBV7-9
CASSPELYRSRYEQYF,TRBV7-2
CASSQAGGSQETQYF,TRBV11-1
CASSLGHKTAYEQYF,TRBV5-4
CASSRTNRGRGETQYF,TRBV7-7
CASSVDLGYDGYTF,TRBV9
CASSNTYGYTF,TRBV14
CCVSSGQETQYF,TRBV29-1
CALGQARYTF,TRBV30
CASSSGLLVPYNEQFF,TRBV7-2
CASSQDRQRERPSYNEQFF,TRBV4-3
CASSLMTGADEQYF,TRBV5-1
CASSQGQRSSYEQYF,TRBV14
CATRVLARWNEQFF,TRBV13